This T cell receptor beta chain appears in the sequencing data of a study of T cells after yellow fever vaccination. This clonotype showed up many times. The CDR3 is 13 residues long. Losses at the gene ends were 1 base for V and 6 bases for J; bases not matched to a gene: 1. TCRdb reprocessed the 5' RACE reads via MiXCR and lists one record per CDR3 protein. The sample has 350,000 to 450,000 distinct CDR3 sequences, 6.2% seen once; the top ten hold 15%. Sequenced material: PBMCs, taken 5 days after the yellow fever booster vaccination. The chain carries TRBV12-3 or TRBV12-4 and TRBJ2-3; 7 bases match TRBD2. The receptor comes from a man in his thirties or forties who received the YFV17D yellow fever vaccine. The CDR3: CASSLVGGDTQYF. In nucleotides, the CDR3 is TGTGCCAGCAGTTTAGTGGGAGGGGATACGCAGTATTTT.